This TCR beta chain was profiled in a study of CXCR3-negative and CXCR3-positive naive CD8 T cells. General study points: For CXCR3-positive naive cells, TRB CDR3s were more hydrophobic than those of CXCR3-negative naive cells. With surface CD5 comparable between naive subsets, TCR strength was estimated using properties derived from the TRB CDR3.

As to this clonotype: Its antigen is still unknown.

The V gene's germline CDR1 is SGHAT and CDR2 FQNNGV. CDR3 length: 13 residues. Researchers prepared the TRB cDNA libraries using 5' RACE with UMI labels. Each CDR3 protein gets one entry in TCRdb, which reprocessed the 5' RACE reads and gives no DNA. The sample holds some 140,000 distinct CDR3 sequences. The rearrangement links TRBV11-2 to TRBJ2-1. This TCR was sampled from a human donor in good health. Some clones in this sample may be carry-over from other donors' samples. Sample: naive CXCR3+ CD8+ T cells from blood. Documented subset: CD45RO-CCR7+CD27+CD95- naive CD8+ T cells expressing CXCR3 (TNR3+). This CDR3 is CASSSLPYNEQFF.